The clone carrying this T cell receptor (beta chain) has only one observation. Source study methods: Reference gene primer amplification in the assay estimated nucleated cell counts. Produced via immunoSEQ multiplex PCR; TCRdb's table is partial and in-frame only. D and trimming were read from the DNA, whereas the V and J calls and clone size are those reported in that table. The table includes more than 50,000 clones, nearly 90% detected once. This sample was taken from a study of blood T cell repertoires in COVID-19. The CDR3 has 17 residues. J lost 5 bases, V lost 3 bases, and 7 bases had no gene match. Germline V CDR1 and CDR2: MDHEN, SYDVKM.

Sequenced: peripheral blood. This chain connects TRBV28 to TRBJ2-2; TRBD2 matches at 12 bases. This TCR derives from a man aged 55 to 70 with active COVID-19. As DNA, the CDR3 is TGTGCCAGCAGTTTGGGGAGGACTAGCGGGGAGACCGGGGAGCTGTTTTTT. It yields the protein CASSLGRTSGETGELFF.